This TCR beta chain was sequenced during a study of control samples from healthy donors and cancer patients. Trimming pared 2 bases from V and 8 bases from J, leaving 12 bases between. The CDR3 is made up of 13 amino acids. Germline values: CDR1 SGHNT, CDR2 YENEEA. TCRdb's copy holds only in-frame clones and misses some; the assay was immunoSEQ multiplex PCR. The data hold roughly 120,000 clones, with around 89% observed a single time. The sequenced material came from blood. The sequence came from a woman between 70 and 85 years old in good health. This sequence joins TRBV11-3 and TRBJ1-1; D is unresolved. CDR3 amino acids: CASSLSRESEAFF. The CDR3 nucleotides are TGTGCCAGCAGCTTATCAAGGGAATCCGAAGCTTTCTTT.